The rows below give T cell receptor beta chains drawn from one sample of a study of persistence of HIV-infected CD4 T cells. What these receptors recognize is not known. Profiled with immunoSEQ multiplex PCR; TCRdb holds only in-frame clones, not every one. The table records 43,000 or so clones, roughly nine tenths of them present only once. This specimen consisted of CD4+ T cells sorted from PBMCs after approximately 19-hour stimulation, obtained from a patient who received antiretroviral therapy. These receptor sequences come from an adult man with HIV who was CMV-seropositive. The CDR3 runs from the conserved cysteine through the conserved F or W. D genes are given only for firm matches. Not all rows give a size; the values are once, few, many and, for expanded clones, a class.

cdr3_aa: CASSDRGPKRGNTIYF; cdr3_nt: TGTGCCAGCAGTGACCGGGGCCCCAAAAGGGGAAACACCATATATTTT; d_call: NA; v_call: TRBV6-1; j_call: TRBJ1-3; clone_size: NA
cdr3_aa: CASSFRDRNNRLAKNIQYF; cdr3_nt: TGTGCCAGCAGCTTTAGGGACAGGAATAATCGTCTAGCCAAAAACATTCAGTACTTC; d_call: TRBD1; v_call: TRBV5-6; j_call: TRBJ2-4; clone_size: NA
cdr3_aa: CASSQGGGTDTQYF; cdr3_nt: TGCGCCAGCAGCCAAGGGGGGGGCACAGATACGCAGTATTTT; d_call: NA; v_call: TRBV4-1; j_call: TRBJ2-3; clone_size: NA
cdr3_aa: CASRISGGASYEQYF; cdr3_nt: TGTGCCAGTAGGATTAGCGGCGGGGCGTCCTACGAGCAGTACTTC; d_call: NA; v_call: TRBV19; j_call: TRBJ2-7; clone_size: few
cdr3_aa: CASSMASGGWNEQFF; cdr3_nt: TGTGCCAGTAGTATGGCTAGCGGGGGTTGGAATGAGCAGTTCTTC; d_call: TRBD2; v_call: TRBV19; j_call: TRBJ2-1; clone_size: NA
cdr3_aa: CASSVGTGASYEQYF; cdr3_nt: TGTGCCAGCAGTGTTGGGACAGGGGCATCCTACGAGCAGTACTTC; d_call: TRBD1; v_call: TRBV6-4; j_call: TRBJ2-7; clone_size: NA
cdr3_aa: CAISESSSGANVLTF; cdr3_nt: TGTGCCATCAGTGAGTCAAGTTCTGGGGCCAACGTCCTGACTTTC; d_call: NA; v_call: TRBV10-3; j_call: TRBJ2-6; clone_size: NA
cdr3_aa: CASTIPGTGGAYGYTF; cdr3_nt: TGTGCCAGCACCATTCCCGGGACAGGGGGCGCCTATGGCTACACCTTC; d_call: TRBD1; v_call: TRBV28; j_call: TRBJ1-2; clone_size: NA
cdr3_aa: CASSHPPRGDPRRGELFF; cdr3_nt: TGTGCCAGCAGCCACCCCCCTCGGGGGGACCCCCGCCGCGGGGAGCTGTTTTTT; d_call: TRBD2; v_call: TRBV3-1/TRBV3-2; j_call: TRBJ2-2; clone_size: NA
cdr3_aa: CASSLNPITSKGEQYF; cdr3_nt: TGTGCCAGCAGCTTAAACCCGATTACCTCTAAAGGGGAGCAGTACTTC; d_call: NA; v_call: TRBV11-1; j_call: TRBJ2-7; clone_size: NA
cdr3_aa: CASRFGTGGKETQYF; cdr3_nt: TGTGCCAGCAGGTTTGGGACAGGGGGAAAAGAGACCCAGTACTTC; d_call: TRBD1; v_call: TRBV5-8; j_call: TRBJ2-5; clone_size: few
cdr3_aa: CASSPAGTVAYEQYF; cdr3_nt: TGTGCCAGCAGCCCCGCCGGGACAGTGGCCTACGAGCAGTACTTC; d_call: TRBD1; v_call: TRBV7-9; j_call: TRBJ2-7; clone_size: NA
cdr3_aa: CAISESTGINQPQHF; cdr3_nt: TGTGCCATCAGTGAGTCGACAGGGATCAATCAGCCCCAGCATTTT; d_call: TRBD1; v_call: TRBV10-3; j_call: TRBJ1-5; clone_size: NA
cdr3_aa: CASSYQGPRYGYTF; cdr3_nt: TGTGCCAGCAGTTACCAGGGACCGCGCTATGGCTACACCTTC; d_call: NA; v_call: TRBV6-5; j_call: TRBJ1-2; clone_size: NA
cdr3_aa: CASGRGGNQPQHF; cdr3_nt: TGTGCCAGCGGCAGGGGGGGCAATCAGCCCCAGCATTTT; d_call: TRBD1; v_call: TRBV6-5; j_call: TRBJ1-5; clone_size: NA
cdr3_aa: CASSLAPGGNTIYF; cdr3_nt: TGCGCCAGCAGCTTGGCCCCAGGTGGAAACACCATATATTTT; d_call: NA; v_call: TRBV5-1; j_call: TRBJ1-3; clone_size: NA
cdr3_aa: CASSLPRAGVNTGELFF; cdr3_nt: TGTGCCAGCAGCCTTCCTAGGGCCGGGGTGAACACCGGGGAGCTGTTTTTT; d_call: NA; v_call: TRBV4-2; j_call: TRBJ2-2; clone_size: NA
cdr3_aa: CASSSSGGPSYEQYF; cdr3_nt: TGTGCCAGCAGTTCAAGCGGGGGGCCCTCCTACGAGCAGTACTTC; d_call: TRBD2; v_call: TRBV28; j_call: TRBJ2-7; clone_size: once
cdr3_aa: CASSLDATTNNEQFF; cdr3_nt: TGCGCCAGCAGCTTGGACGCGACTACTAACAATGAGCAGTTCTTC; d_call: NA; v_call: TRBV5-1; j_call: TRBJ2-1; clone_size: NA
cdr3_aa: CASSQTSGGTQYF; cdr3_nt: TGTGCCAGCAGTCAGACTAGCGGAGGTACGCAGTATTTT; d_call: TRBD2; v_call: TRBV28; j_call: TRBJ2-3; clone_size: NA
cdr3_aa: CASSLASAEREAFF; cdr3_nt: TGTGCCAGCAGCTTAGCCTCGGCAGAAAGAGAAGCTTTCTTT; d_call: NA; v_call: TRBV7-9; j_call: TRBJ1-1; clone_size: NA
cdr3_aa: CASSFNGRDGEAFF; cdr3_nt: TGCGCCAGCAGCTTTAACGGCCGGGATGGTGAAGCTTTCTTT; d_call: NA; v_call: TRBV5-1; j_call: TRBJ1-1; clone_size: once
cdr3_aa: CASRSVGGRIQLSGANVLTF; cdr3_nt: TGTGCCAGCAGGTCAGTGGGGGGACGGATTCAACTGTCTGGGGCCAACGTCCTGACTTTC; d_call: NA; v_call: TRBV28; j_call: TRBJ2-6; clone_size: NA
cdr3_aa: CASSPPARVNYGYTF; cdr3_nt: TGTGCCAGCTCACCACCGGCTAGGGTTAACTATGGCTACACCTTC; d_call: NA; v_call: TRBV18; j_call: TRBJ1-2; clone_size: NA
cdr3_aa: CASSLYPNRGNTEAFF; cdr3_nt: TGTGCCAGCAGTTTATATCCCAACAGGGGAAACACTGAAGCTTTCTTT; d_call: TRBD1; v_call: TRBV27; j_call: TRBJ1-1; clone_size: few
cdr3_aa: CASSESSGVSGNEQFF; cdr3_nt: TGCGCCAGCAGTGAGTCTAGCGGGGTCTCCGGGAATGAGCAGTTCTTC; d_call: TRBD2; v_call: TRBV10-1; j_call: TRBJ2-1; clone_size: few
cdr3_aa: CASSPDSSTDTQYF; cdr3_nt: TGCGCCAGCAGCCCCGACAGTAGCACAGATACGCAGTATTTT; d_call: NA; v_call: TRBV5-1; j_call: TRBJ2-3; clone_size: NA
cdr3_aa: CASSFQGRPYNEQFF; cdr3_nt: TGTGCCAGCAGCTTTCAGGGGAGGCCCTACAATGAGCAGTTCTTC; d_call: NA; v_call: TRBV5-8; j_call: TRBJ2-1; clone_size: NA
cdr3_aa: CASSQRGFYNEQFF; cdr3_nt: TGCGCCAGCAGCCAGCGGGGGTTTTACAATGAGCAGTTCTTC; d_call: TRBD2; v_call: TRBV5-1; j_call: TRBJ2-1; clone_size: NA
cdr3_aa: CATSDGTGDHYGYTF; cdr3_nt: TGTGCCACCAGTGACGGGACAGGGGATCACTATGGCTACACCTTC; d_call: TRBD1; v_call: TRBV24-1; j_call: TRBJ1-2; clone_size: few
cdr3_aa: CALLSGGVDGANVLTF; cdr3_nt: TGTGCCCTCCTCTCTGGGGGGGTGGATGGGGCCAACGTCCTGACTTTC; d_call: TRBD2; v_call: TRBV7-9; j_call: TRBJ2-6; clone_size: NA
cdr3_aa: CASSSTGAQNEQYF; cdr3_nt: TGTGCCAGCAGCTCAACGGGGGCTCAGAACGAGCAGTACTTC; d_call: NA; v_call: TRBV9; j_call: TRBJ2-7; clone_size: NA
cdr3_aa: CSLRQGSGTFF; cdr3_nt: TGCAGCCTTCGACAGGGGTCGGGAACTTTCTTT; d_call: TRBD1; v_call: TRBV29-1; j_call: TRBJ1-1; clone_size: NA
cdr3_aa: CASSGGGHTGELFF; cdr3_nt: TGCGCCAGCAGCGGTGGTGGGCACACCGGGGAGCTGTTTTTT; d_call: NA; v_call: TRBV5-1; j_call: TRBJ2-2; clone_size: NA
cdr3_aa: CSVLGGLGYEQYF; cdr3_nt: TGCAGCGTTTTAGGGGGGCTCGGGTACGAGCAGTACTTC; d_call: NA; v_call: TRBV29-1; j_call: TRBJ2-7; clone_size: NA
cdr3_aa: CASSPPGRSYEQYF; cdr3_nt: TGTGCCAGCTCCCCGCCAGGAAGGTCCTACGAGCAGTACTTC; d_call: NA; v_call: TRBV18; j_call: TRBJ2-7; clone_size: NA
cdr3_aa: CASSSTANSGNTIYF; cdr3_nt: TGTGCCAGCTCGTCGACTGCAAACTCTGGAAACACCATATATTTT; d_call: NA; v_call: TRBV18; j_call: TRBJ1-3; clone_size: NA
cdr3_aa: CASSPGTGNYGYTF; cdr3_nt: TGCGCCAGCAGCCCTGGGACGGGAAACTATGGCTACACCTTC; d_call: NA; v_call: TRBV5-1; j_call: TRBJ1-2; clone_size: NA
cdr3_aa: CASSPSGPSGYTF; cdr3_nt: TGTGCCAGCAGCCCCTCAGGACCCAGTGGCTACACCTTC; d_call: NA; v_call: TRBV14; j_call: TRBJ1-2; clone_size: few
cdr3_aa: CASSSIRRVRGGNTIYF; cdr3_nt: TGTGCCAGCAGCTCCATCCGGCGGGTCCGCGGTGGAAACACCATATATTTT; d_call: NA; v_call: TRBV11-2; j_call: TRBJ1-3; clone_size: NA
cdr3_aa: CSVDIRTRGTDTQYF; cdr3_nt: TGCAGCGTTGATATCAGAACACGGGGCACAGATACGCAGTATTTT; d_call: NA; v_call: TRBV29-1; j_call: TRBJ2-3; clone_size: NA
cdr3_aa: CASTPSYTQYF; cdr3_nt: TGTGCCAGCACCCCTTCGTATACGCAGTATTTT; d_call: NA; v_call: TRBV12-3/TRBV12-4; j_call: TRBJ2-3; clone_size: NA
cdr3_aa: CASSSDIAKNIQYF; cdr3_nt: TGTGCCAGCAGCTCCGATATAGCCAAAAACATTCAGTACTTC; d_call: NA; v_call: TRBV6-6; j_call: TRBJ2-4; clone_size: NA
cdr3_aa: CASSFSDRGRRDEKLFF; cdr3_nt: TGCGCCAGCAGCTTTTCAGACAGGGGGCGCAGGGATGAAAAACTGTTTTTT; d_call: TRBD1; v_call: TRBV5-1; j_call: TRBJ1-4; clone_size: once
cdr3_aa: CASSYGQGVADTQYF; cdr3_nt: TGCGCCAGCAGCTATGGACAGGGGGTTGCAGATACGCAGTATTTT; d_call: TRBD1; v_call: TRBV5-1; j_call: TRBJ2-3; clone_size: NA
cdr3_aa: CASSRDWGGNEQFF; cdr3_nt: TGTGCCAGCAGCCGTGACTGGGGCGGCAATGAGCAGTTCTTC; d_call: NA; v_call: TRBV6-5; j_call: TRBJ2-1; clone_size: NA